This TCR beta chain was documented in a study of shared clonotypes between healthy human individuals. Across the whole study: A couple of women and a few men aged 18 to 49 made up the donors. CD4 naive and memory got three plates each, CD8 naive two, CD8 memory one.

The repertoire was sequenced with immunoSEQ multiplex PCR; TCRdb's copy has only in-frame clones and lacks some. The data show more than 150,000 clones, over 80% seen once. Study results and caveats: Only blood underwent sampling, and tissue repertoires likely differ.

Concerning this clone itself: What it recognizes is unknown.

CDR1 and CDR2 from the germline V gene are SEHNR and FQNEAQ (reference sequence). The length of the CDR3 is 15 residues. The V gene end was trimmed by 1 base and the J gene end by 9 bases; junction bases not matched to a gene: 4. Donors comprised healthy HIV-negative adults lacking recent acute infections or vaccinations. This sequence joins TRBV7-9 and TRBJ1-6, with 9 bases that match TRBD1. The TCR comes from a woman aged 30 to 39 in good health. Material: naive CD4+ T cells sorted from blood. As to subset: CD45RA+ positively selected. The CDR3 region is CASSLVGTGTSPLHF. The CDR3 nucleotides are TGTGCCAGCAGCTTAGTTGGGACAGGGACTTCACCCCTCCACTTT.